This TCR beta chain was profiled in a study of cytomegalovirus exposure and HLA in healthy donors. Whole-study findings and limits: Despite most TCR sequences being rare, some public TCRs occurred in many donors.

About this clone: Antigen specificity is unknown.

Primers for the PCR totalled 60 Vbeta and 13 Jbeta. The repertoire was sequenced with immunoSEQ multiplex PCR; TCRdb's copy has only in-frame clones and lacks some. The sample has approximately 150,000 clones; over 70% are singletons. The sequenced sample was PBMCs. The receptor was isolated from a woman aged 25 to 39 in good health and CMV-seropositive.

CDR3 residues: CASSLQTGNSGNTIYF. The CDR3 coding sequence is TGTGCCAGCAGTCTTCAGACAGGAAACTCTGGAAACACCATATATTTT. The V gene is TRBV28, the J gene TRBJ1-3, with a tentative D call TRBD1 (6 bases). The germline V gene has CDR1 MDHEN and CDR2 SYDVKM. Trimming cost V 5 bases and J 0 bases, with 14 bases left between them. CDR3 length: 16 amino acids. Supplemented by reference TRBV28 and TRBJ1-3, the full variable domain reads DVKVTQSSRYLVKRTGEKVFLECVQDMDHENMFWYRQDPGLGLRLIYFSYDVKMKEKGDIPEGYSVSREKKERFSLILESASTNQTSMYLCASSLQTGNSGNTIYFGEGSWLTVV.